This T cell receptor (beta chain) was recorded in a study of early T cells in non-severe SARS-CoV-2 infection. Study at large: Sequenced material consisted of bulk RNA (from unsorted whole blood), and chains were unpaired.

Tagging with unique molecular identifiers was applied to individual cDNA molecules. TCRdb analysed the 5' RACE reads with MiXCR anew, one entry per CDR3 protein. The repertoire includes 55,000 to 70,000 distinct CDR3 sequences, roughly 4.8% of them detected once, and more than 3% sits in the top ten. V lost 4 bases and J 2 bases, leaving 14 bases between the germline ends. Germline V lookup: CDR1 SGHRS, CDR2 YFSETQ. The length of the CDR3 is 15 residues. The clonotype was recovered from an adult who was a healthcare worker with PCR-confirmed SARS-CoV-2 infection or an uninfected control (not recorded which). The donor label of this sample is uncertain. This specimen was whole blood, taken at baseline. J is TRBJ2-3 and V is TRBV5-1, with D possibly being TRBD2 (6 bases). The CDR3 DNA is TGCGCCAGCAGCCCCGGGGGTCAATCCACAGATACGCAGTATTTT. It specifies CASSPGGQSTDTQYF.